Below are 5 T cell receptor beta chains sequenced from a single sample in a study of T cell responses to AZD1222 COVID-19 vaccine. TCRdb keeps only in-frame clones here, not all; method: immunoSEQ multiplex PCR. The data contain over 60,000 clones, about four fifths of them singletons. The source was peripheral blood, collected 28 days after the second AZD1222 dose. The receptors derive from an adult who received the AZD1222 COVID-19 vaccine.

The chain employs TRBV7-2 and TRBJ1-4; D is unclear. The CDR3 contains 13 residues. In germline, CDR1 is SGHTA, CDR2 FQGNSA. V lost 7 bases to trimming and J lost 10 bases, with 16 bases between them. The CDR3 nucleotides read TGTGCCAGCAACACCGACCTCCGCGGAAAACTGTTTTTT. Encoded protein: CASNTDLRGKLFF.

This chain links TRBV6-5 with TRBJ2-7, with D perhaps given as TRBD1 or TRBD2 (5 bases each). CDR1 and CDR2 from the germline V gene are MNHEY and SVGAGI. The CDR3 consists of 13 residues. V lost 8 bases and J 3 bases, leaving 14 bases between the germline ends. CDR3 sequence (DNA): TGTGCCAGCGGGGGAGACCTAGGCTACGAGCAGTACTTC. Its protein is CASGGDLGYEQYF.

The chain is built from TRBV19 and TRBJ1-2; D gene ambiguous. Per the germline V gene, CDR1 is LNHDA and CDR2 is SQIVND (reference sequence). This CDR3 is built from 13 residues. The V and J ends lost 1 base and 6 bases respectively, with 9 bases between them. The CDR3 sequence: CASSIGRVDGYTF. The CDR3 DNA follows: TGTGCCAGTAGTATAGGAAGGGTGGATGGCTACACCTTC.

This clone has more than one count but fewer than ten. The J gene is TRBJ1-2, the V gene TRBV6-1; D is perhaps TRBD1 (5 bases). The CDR3 totals 16 residues. Trimming shortened V by 2 bases and J by 2 bases, and 15 bases separated the two germline ends. The germline V gene has CDR1 MNHNS and CDR2 SASEGT. CDR3 region: CASSEKGRLANYGYTF. The CDR3 DNA reads TGTGCCAGCAGTGAAAAGGGACGGCTTGCGAACTATGGCTACACCTTC.

The chain recombines TRBV3-1 (or the pseudogene TRBV3-2) with TRBJ2-5, with TRBD1 as a possible D gene (6 bases). The CDR3 consists of 15 residues. The germline V gene has CDR1 LGHDT and CDR2 YNNKEL (reference sequence). The V and J ends lost 3 bases and 5 bases respectively, with 16 bases between them. CDR3 coding DNA: TGTGCCAGCAGCCAGTTTGGGGGCCGCGAGGAGACCCAGTACTTC. Its protein is CASSQFGGREETQYF.